The entry below describes one T cell receptor beta chain. The target antigen is unknown. Every isolated RNA sample was fully reverse transcribed, so sequencing captured expressed TCRB transcripts. Libraries were prepared by immunoSEQ multiplex PCR; TCRdb keeps only in-frame clonotypes and omits some of them. Here the sample spans about 220,000 clones, about a tenth being singletons. This specimen comes from a study of beta chain features in type 1 diabetes. V dropped 8 bases and J dropped 5; count of bases not matched to a gene: 16. In germline, CDR1 is GTSNPN, CDR2 SVGIG (reference sequence). This CDR3 comprises 15 residues. Study-wide results and caveats: Type 1 diabetes patients had TCRB CDR3s that were shorter (moderately but significantly so) in all four CD4+ subsets.

This rearrangement joins TRBV30 to TRBJ2-7, with 9 bases aligning to TRBD2. Sequenced input: central memory CD4+ T cells from blood. The sequence derives from a man aged 18-30 years in good health. The CDR3 bases are TGTGCCGAGAGAAGGGGGACTAGCTCGTCTGACGAGCAGTACTTC. Translated, it gives CAERRGTSSSDEQYF.